A selection of T cell receptor beta chains follows, all from one sample in a study of T-cell memory formation after mild COVID-19. TCRdb reprocessed the 5' RACE reads with MiXCR, giving one entry per CDR3 protein. The sample has about 130,000 distinct CDR3 sequences, around a sixth seen once. Sequenced input: PBMCs or a T cell subset sorted from them (not recorded which). Source of these receptors: an adult woman who had mild COVID-19 (a few samples of this study predate the infection). Cell type and time point are not known. CDR3s include the opening cysteine and the closing phenylalanine or tryptophan. A D gene is named only where the DNA matches it firmly. Clone size, where shown, is once, few, many, or a class for clones that have expanded.

clone size,V gene,J gene,D gene,CDR3 DNA,CDR3 protein
few,TRBV28,TRBJ2-1,-,TGTGCCAGCAGCCCAGAGGGGTGGGGGCTGGTCTACAATGAGCAGTTCTTC,CASSPEGWGLVYNEQFF
-,TRBV20-1,TRBJ1-5,TRBD1,TGCAGTGCTAGCTCGACAGGGTATAGCAATCAGCCCCAGCATTTT,CSASSTGYSNQPQHF
-,TRBV29-1,TRBJ2-2,TRBD1,TGCAGCGTGGACAGGGCTGGCGGGGAGCTGTTTTTT,CSVDRAGGELFF
few,TRBV5-1,TRBJ2-5,-,TGCGCCAGCAGCATGCAACAGGGCCCCCAAGAGACCCAGTACTTC,CASSMQQGPQETQYF
many,TRBV20-1,TRBJ1-1,-,TGCAGTGCTAGAGGACAGCTCATGAACACTGAAGCTTTCTTT,CSARGQLMNTEAFF
-,TRBV7-2,TRBJ2-7,TRBD2,TGTGCCAGCAGCTTAGCTAGCGGGAGTCGGTACGAGCAGTACTTC,CASSLASGSRYEQYF
-,TRBV5-1,TRBJ2-3,-,TGCGCCAGCAGCCCCTTAGCGGTAGGAGGCACAGATACGCAGTATTTT,CASSPLAVGGTDTQYF
few,TRBV2,TRBJ2-7,-,TGTGCCAGCAGTGATCCTCCTAGCAAGCACGAGCAGTACTTC,CASSDPPSKHEQYF
few,TRBV24-1,TRBJ2-7,-,TGTGCCACCAGTGAAGGGCAAGGTTATCACGAGCAGTACTTC,CATSEGQGYHEQYF
-,TRBV10-3,TRBJ2-7,TRBD1,TGTGCCATCAGTGGGACAGGGAGACCTACCTACGAGCAGTACTTC,CAISGTGRPTYEQYF
-,TRBV19,TRBJ1-6,-,TGTGCCAGTAGAGGTCAGCTATATTCACCCCTCCACTTT,CASRGQLYSPLHF
few,TRBV12-5,TRBJ2-2,-,TGTGCTAGTGGCTCTACAGGGGGGGTCAACACCGGGGAGCTGTTTTTT,CASGSTGGVNTGELFF
-,TRBV6-5,TRBJ2-7,TRBD1,TGTGCCAGCAGTCCGACAGGGCCCGAGCAGTACTTC,CASSPTGPEQYF
few,TRBV3-1,TRBJ1-1,TRBD1,TGTGCCAGCAGCCCGTACCTCAGGGGGGGAACAGCAGCTTTCTTT,CASSPYLRGGTAAFF
few,TRBV11-3,TRBJ2-7,TRBD2,TGTGCCAGCAGCCTGCCGGCTAGCGGGATCAACGAGCAGTACTTC,CASSLPASGINEQYF
-,TRBV29-1,TRBJ2-1,-,TGCAGCGTTCGTTCTGGGTACGATGAGCAGTTCTTC,CSVRSGYDEQFF
-,TRBV2,TRBJ1-6,-,TGTGCCAGCAGGGAACCTCTCTGGGCGGGTGGTAATTCACCCCTCCACTTT,CASREPLWAGGNSPLHF
-,TRBV3-1,TRBJ1-1,-,TGTGCCAGCAGCCAAAATTTCGGGGTTGGCTGGGCTGAAGCTTTCTTT,CASSQNFGVGWAEAFF
-,TRBV7-2,TRBJ2-2,-,TGTGCCAGCAGCCCGACAGGCCCCGGGGAGCTGTTTTTT,CASSPTGPGELFF
few,TRBV27,TRBJ2-7,-,TGTGCCAGCAGTTCCTCGACAGGGTCGGTGGGGGGGGAGCAGTACTTC,CASSSSTGSVGGEQYF
-,TRBV2,TRBJ2-3,-,TGTGACGGACGGGGGACGACTAGCACAGATACGCAGTATTTT,CDGRGTTSTDTQYF
-,TRBV4-2,TRBJ2-5,TRBD1,TGTGCCAGCAGCCAAGGGACAGGGGTGTGGGAGACCCAGTACTTC,CASSQGTGVWETQYF
few,TRBV5-5,TRBJ1-2,TRBD1,TGTGCCAGCAGCGCTACAGGGGGCGCGGGCTATGGCTACACCTTC,CASSATGGAGYGYTF
-,TRBV5-6,TRBJ2-1,-,TGTGCCAGCAGCGAGGCCGGGGCGGACGGAAACAATGAGCAGTTCTTC,CASSEAGADGNNEQFF
-,TRBV7-9,TRBJ2-1,TRBD2,TGTGCCAGCAGCTCCCCACAGCGGGAGGGATTTTACAATGAGCAGTTCTTC,CASSSPQREGFYNEQFF
-,TRBV6-5,TRBJ2-7,-,TGTGCCAGCAGTTACTCGATTGGGGGCGCTTCCTCCTACGAGCAGTACTTC,CASSYSIGGASSYEQYF
few,TRBV18,TRBJ2-7,-,TGTGCCAGCTCACCCGGCACAGGGCCCTCCTACGAGCAGTACTTC,CASSPGTGPSYEQYF
-,TRBV15,TRBJ2-3,-,TGTGCCACCAGCAGCCTAGACGTAGGCACAGATACGCAGTATTTT,CATSSLDVGTDTQYF
-,TRBV11-2,TRBJ2-7,-,TGTGCCAGCAGCTTAGCGGACATTGGCTCCTACGAGCAGTACTTC,CASSLADIGSYEQYF
-,TRBV20-1,TRBJ1-3,-,TGCAGTGCTAGAGACTATGGGACCTACCACACCATATATTTT,CSARDYGTYHTIYF
-,TRBV7-9,TRBJ1-2,TRBD1,TGTGCCAGCAGCCTTGCCTCCGGACAGGGGTCCGCTATCGGCTATGGCTACACCTTC,CASSLASGQGSAIGYGYTF
medium-sized,TRBV7-8,TRBJ2-7,-,TGTGCCAGCAGCTTAGCGGAGGGCGGTCCAACCTACGAGCAGTACTTC,CASSLAEGGPTYEQYF
few,TRBV27,TRBJ1-5,TRBD1,TGTGCCAGCAGGCCCGCATACAGGGGAAAGAATCAGCCCCAGCATTTT,CASRPAYRGKNQPQHF
few,TRBV19,TRBJ2-1,-,TGTGCCAGTGGGGAAGGGGGAGCTAGCTACAATGAGCAGTTCTTC,CASGEGGASYNEQFF
few,TRBV20-1,TRBJ2-5,-,TGCAGTGCTAGTGGCCCCCGAAGGGGCTCAGAACAAGAGACCCAGTACTTC,CSASGPRRGSEQETQYF
-,TRBV24-1,TRBJ2-3,-,TGTGCCACCAGTGATTCCTGGATGGATACGCAGTATTTT,CATSDSWMDTQYF
few,TRBV6-5,TRBJ2-1,-,TGTGCCAGCAGTTACTCTGGGACGGTCAATGAGCAGTTCTTC,CASSYSGTVNEQFF
few,TRBV7-2,TRBJ2-5,TRBD2,TGTGCCAGCAGCTCCATAGCGGGAGTAGAGACCCAGTACTTC,CASSSIAGVETQYF
-,TRBV2,TRBJ2-7,-,TGTGCCAGCACCGGACGGTTGGGCTACGAGCAGTACTTC,CASTGRLGYEQYF
once,TRBV5-5,TRBJ2-7,-,TGTGCCAGCAGCCATCTCTTGGGAGAGCAGTACTTC,CASSHLLGEQYF
few,TRBV5-1,TRBJ2-1,-,TGCGCCAGCAGCCCCGGTCGGGGCGCGATCGATGAGCAGTTCTTC,CASSPGRGAIDEQFF
-,TRBV11-2,TRBJ2-5,-,TGTGCCAGCAGCTTAGGACCGATTGGAGAGACCCAGTACTTC,CASSLGPIGETQYF
few,TRBV18,TRBJ2-7,TRBD2,TGTGCCAGCTCACCCCCAGTGGGGGGGGTAAAGTACTTC,CASSPPVGGVKYF
few,TRBV6-5,TRBJ2-3,-,TGTGCCAGCAGTTACCTCGCCCCGGGAGTCGCAGATACGCAGTATTTT,CASSYLAPGVADTQYF
-,TRBV3-1,TRBJ2-5,-,TGTGCCAGCAGCCAAGAGGTCGTCCTACAAGAGACCCAGTACTTC,CASSQEVVLQETQYF
few,TRBV7-9,TRBJ2-3,-,TGTGCCAGCAGCTTAGCGGGATTCGGCACAGATACGCAGTATTTT,CASSLAGFGTDTQYF
few,TRBV20-1,TRBJ2-7,-,TGCAGTGCTAGCTCATTAGAACCGGCCTACGAGCAGTACTTC,CSASSLEPAYEQYF
-,TRBV7-9,TRBJ1-3,-,TGTGCCAGCAGCCCTCCCTACGGGGGCAGCTCTGGAAACACCATATATTTT,CASSPPYGGSSGNTIYF
-,TRBV12-3/TRBV12-4,TRBJ2-7,TRBD1,TGTGCCAGCAGTTCCGACAGGGGGTCCTACGAGCAGTACTTC,CASSSDRGSYEQYF